The 10 T cell receptor beta chains listed next were all sequenced from one sample in a study of T cells after somatic rescue of genetic block. Data came from immunoSEQ multiplex PCR; TCRdb stores just in-frame clones and leaves some out. The data show more than 70,000 clones, about 87% seen once. The sample consisted of peripheral blood mononuclear cells (PBMCs). All receptors derive from a woman aged 18-30 years.

On this clone: Within the sample, other DNA sequences also encode this same CDR3. The rearrangement joins TRBV5-6 to TRBJ1-5; D not certain. This CDR3 region has 14 residues. The V and J ends lost 2 bases and 1 base respectively, with 7 bases between them. Germline V gene sequence: CDR1 SGHDT, CDR2 YYEEEE. The CDR3 nucleotides are TGTGCCAGCAGCTTCTCTGACAGCAATCAGCCCCAGCATTTT. Translated: CASSFSDSNQPQHF.

The chain combines TRBV18 with TRBJ2-6; possible D gene TRBD2, 5 bases. The CDR3 is made up of 17 amino acids. Trimming stripped 3 bases from V and 0 bases from J, with 12 bases between. Germline V gene sequence: CDR1 KGHSH, CDR2 LQKENI. The CDR3 sequence: CASSPGILNSGANVLTF. DNA for the CDR3: TGTGCCAGCTCACCCGGGATCCTAAACTCTGGGGCCAACGTCCTGACTTTC.

The V and J genes are TRBV6-5 and TRBJ1-2; 8 bases are a match to TRBD1. The CDR3 spans 13 residues. Germline CDR1 is MNHEY and CDR2 is SVGAGI. V dropped 5 bases and J dropped 7; count of bases not matched to a gene: 6. This chain's CDR3 is CASSTRDRSGYTF. As DNA, the CDR3 is TGTGCCAGCAGTACCCGGGACAGGTCTGGCTACACCTTC.

This clone occurred once. V gene TRBV6-4 combines with J gene TRBJ2-3; unclear D gene. V was shortened by 4 bases and J by 3 bases, with 8 bases between the two germline ends. In germline, CDR1 is MRHNA, CDR2 SNTAGT. The CDR3 covers 13 residues. The CDR3 DNA is TGTGCCAGCAGTGTCGGAGAGACAGATACGCAGTATTTT. It encodes CASSVGETDTQYF.

The genes are TRBV18 and TRBJ2-5, with 7 bases fitting TRBD2. The V gene's germline CDR1 is KGHSH and CDR2 LQKENI. V lost 8 bases to trimming and J lost 5 bases; unmatched junction nucleotides: 14. The CDR3 covers 15 residues. CDR3 nucleotide sequence: TGTGCCAGCACCTCGGCGGGAGTAGGTGGGGAGACCCAGTACTTC. It yields the protein CASTSAGVGGETQYF.

The rearrangement uses TRBV2 and TRBJ1-2; D is unclear. V dropped 8 bases and J dropped 4 bases, with 17 bases sitting between them. The CDR3 consists of 14 residues. Germline lookup yields CDR1 SNHLY and CDR2 FYNNEI. CDR3 bases: TGTGCCAGCGAGCAGCCGAATATCCCCTATGGCTACACCTTC. It codes for CASEQPNIPYGYTF. The variable domain in full, completed from reference TRBV2 and TRBJ1-2, reads EPEVTQTPSHQVTQMGQEVILRCVPISNHLYFYWYRQILGQKVEFLVSFYNNEISEKSEIFDDQFSVERPDGSNFTLKIRSTKLEDSAMYFCASEQPNIPYGYTFGSGTRLTVV.

This sequence joins TRBV2 and TRBJ2-2, with TRBD2 matching 9 bases. The V gene end was trimmed by 7 bases and the J gene end by 0 bases; junction bases not matched to a gene: 6. Germline CDR1 SNHLY, CDR2 FYNNEI. CDR3 length: 16 residues. This CDR3 reads CASTTPSGANTGELFF. DNA of the CDR3: TGTGCCAGCACGACCCCTAGCGGGGCGAACACCGGGGAGCTGTTTTTT.

The rearrangement uses TRBV28 and TRBJ2-7; D remains ambiguous. V lost 6 bases and J 1 base, leaving 16 bases between the germline ends. This CDR3 has 15 residues. Germline CDR1 MDHEN, CDR2 SYDVKM. CDR3 region: CASRRASAKSYEQYF. The CDR3, as DNA: TGTGCCAGCAGACGAGCCTCAGCGAAATCCTACGAGCAGTACTTC.

This chain links TRBV13 with TRBJ1-4; TRBD1 is a possible D gene (5 bases). Germline V gene lookup returns CDR1 PRHDT and CDR2 FYEKMQ (reference sequence). Trimming cost V 3 bases and J 5 bases, with 10 bases left between them. CDR3 length: 14 residues. DNA for the CDR3: TGTGCCAGCAGCTTTAGGGGCGACAATGAAAAACTGTTTTTT. The encoded protein is CASSFRGDNEKLFF. The entire variable domain, with the rest obtained from reference TRBV13 and TRBJ1-4, is as follows: AAGVIQSPRHLIKEKRETATLKCYPIPRHDTVYWYQQGPGQDPQFLISFYEKMQSDKGSIPDRFSAQQFSDYHSELNMSSLELGDSALYFCASSFRGDNEKLFFGSGTQLSVL.

The chain combines TRBV5-4 with TRBJ1-1; D remains unclear. CDR1 is SGHNT, CDR2 YYREEE, per germline (reference sequence). Trimming removed 2 bases at V and 5 bases at J, with 13 bases between. This CDR3 is built from 14 residues. The CDR3 DNA reads as TGTGCCAGCAGCTTCGTGGGATTTGGAACTGAAGCTTTCTTT. This sequence encodes CASSFVGFGTEAFF.